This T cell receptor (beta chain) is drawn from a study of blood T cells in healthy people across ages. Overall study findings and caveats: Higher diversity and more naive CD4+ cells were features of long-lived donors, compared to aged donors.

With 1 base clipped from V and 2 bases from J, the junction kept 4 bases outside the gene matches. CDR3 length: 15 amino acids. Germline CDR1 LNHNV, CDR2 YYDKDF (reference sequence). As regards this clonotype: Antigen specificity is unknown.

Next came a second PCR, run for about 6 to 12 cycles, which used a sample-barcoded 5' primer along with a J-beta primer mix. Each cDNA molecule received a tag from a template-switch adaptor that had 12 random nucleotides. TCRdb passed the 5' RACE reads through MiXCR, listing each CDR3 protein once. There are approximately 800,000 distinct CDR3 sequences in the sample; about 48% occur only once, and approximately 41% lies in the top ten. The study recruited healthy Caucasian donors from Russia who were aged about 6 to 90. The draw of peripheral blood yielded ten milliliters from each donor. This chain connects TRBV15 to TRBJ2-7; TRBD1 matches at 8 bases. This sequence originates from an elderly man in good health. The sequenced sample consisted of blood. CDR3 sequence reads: CATSRGLDRAYEQYF. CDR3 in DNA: TGTGCCACCAGCAGAGGGCTGGACAGGGCCTACGAGCAGTACTTC.